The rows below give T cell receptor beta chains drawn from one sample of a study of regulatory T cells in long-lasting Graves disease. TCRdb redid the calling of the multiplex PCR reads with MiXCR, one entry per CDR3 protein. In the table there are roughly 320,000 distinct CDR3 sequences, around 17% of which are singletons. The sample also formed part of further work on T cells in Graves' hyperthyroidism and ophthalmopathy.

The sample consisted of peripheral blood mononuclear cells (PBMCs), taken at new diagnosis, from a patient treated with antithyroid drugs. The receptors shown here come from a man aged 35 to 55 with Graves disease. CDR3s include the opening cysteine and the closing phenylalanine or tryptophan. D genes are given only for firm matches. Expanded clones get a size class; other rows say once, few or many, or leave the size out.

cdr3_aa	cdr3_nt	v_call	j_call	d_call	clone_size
CSATQGYEKLFF	TGCAGTGCTACGCAGGGGTATGAAAAACTGTTTTTT	TRBV20-1	TRBJ1-4	NA	few
CSVGEETQYF	TGCAGCGTTGGGGAAGAGACCCAGTACTTC	TRBV29-1	TRBJ2-5	NA	NA
CAISELAGGQETQYF	TGTGCCATCAGTGAGCTAGCGGGGGGCCAAGAGACCCAGTACTTC	TRBV10-3	TRBJ2-5	TRBD2	few
CATSPTSGRETQYF	TGTGCCACCAGTCCTACTAGCGGAAGGGAGACCCAGTACTTC	TRBV24-1	TRBJ2-5	TRBD2	many
CASSLSDAGGKETQYF	TGTGCCAGCAGCCTCTCGGACGCGGGGGGGAAAGAGACCCAGTACTTC	TRBV4-2	TRBJ2-5	TRBD2	few
CASSLPLSPYNEQFF	TGTGCCAGCAGCTTACCCCTTAGTCCATACAATGAGCAGTTCTTC	TRBV11-2	TRBJ2-1	NA	many
CASSFYVTGELFF	TGTGCCAGCAGTTTCTACGTGACCGGGGAGCTGTTTTTT	TRBV12-3/TRBV12-4	TRBJ2-2	NA	NA
CATSRDSPESTDTQYF	TGTGCCACCAGCAGAGATTCCCCAGAGTCCACAGATACGCAGTATTTT	TRBV15	TRBJ2-3	NA	few
CASKDLMNTEAFF	TGTGCCAGCAAGGACCTAATGAACACTGAAGCTTTCTTT	TRBV6-1	TRBJ1-1	NA	NA
CASSQEGTPIVETQYF	TGCGCCAGCAGCCAAGAAGGGACACCGATTGTGGAGACCCAGTACTTC	TRBV4-1	TRBJ2-5	NA	few
CASSARDQAFF	TGTGCCAGCAGTGCCCGGGACCAAGCTTTCTTT	TRBV13	TRBJ1-1	NA	many
CASSLGGPHSVYGYTF	TGTGCCAGCAGCTTGGGGGGTCCCCATTCCGTCTATGGCTACACCTTC	TRBV7-9	TRBJ1-2	NA	many
CASSPRTSGYSAQYF	TGCGCCAGCAGCCCTAGGACTAGCGGGTATTCGGCCCAGTACTTC	TRBV5-1	TRBJ2-5	TRBD2	many
CASSYSGYTGRRITGELFF	TGTGCCAGCAGTTACTCGGGTTATACAGGGAGGAGAATCACCGGGGAGCTGTTTTTT	TRBV6-5	TRBJ2-2	NA	NA
CASSKGQGERRNQPQHF	TGTGCCAGCAGCAAGGGACAGGGGGAGAGGCGCAATCAGCCCCAGCATTTT	TRBV5-5	TRBJ1-5	TRBD1	NA
CSASSDSEAFF	TGCAGTGCTAGCAGCGACAGTGAAGCTTTCTTT	TRBV20-1	TRBJ1-1	NA	many
CASSPSGQVSYTF	TGTGCCAGCTCACCATCGGGACAGGTTTCCTACACCTTC	TRBV18	TRBJ1-2	TRBD1	many
CSAGTETGDTQYF	TGCAGTGCTGGGACCGAGACAGGGGATACGCAGTATTTT	TRBV20-1	TRBJ2-3	TRBD1	many
CASTSSGTGDLSYNEQFF	TGCGCCAGCACCTCATCCGGGACAGGGGACCTCTCCTACAATGAGCAGTTCTTC	TRBV5-1	TRBJ2-1	TRBD1	NA
CAGHRGLYNEQFF	TGTGCCGGACACAGGGGGCTCTACAATGAGCAGTTCTTC	TRBV30	TRBJ2-1	TRBD1	NA
CSAKLAGNTDTQYF	TGCAGTGCCAAACTAGCGGGGAACACAGATACGCAGTATTTT	TRBV20-1	TRBJ2-3	TRBD2	many
CASSVGGQGSSPLHF	TGTGCCAGCAGCGTAGGAGGACAGGGATCTTCACCCCTCCACTTT	TRBV9	TRBJ1-6	TRBD1	few
CASSQDGGGGGWQPQHF	TGCGCCAGCAGCCAAGATGGGGGAGGGGGTGGATGGCAGCCCCAGCATTTT	TRBV4-1	TRBJ1-5	NA	few
CASSLASYQETQYF	TGTGCCAGCAGCTTAGCCAGTTACCAAGAGACCCAGTACTTC	TRBV5-1	TRBJ2-5	NA	many
CASSLKYRYQETQYF	TGTGCCAGCAGCTTAAAGTATCGCTACCAAGAGACCCAGTACTTC	TRBV7-2	TRBJ2-5	NA	many
CASSLEGQGLNTQYF	TGCGCCAGCAGCTTGGAGGGACAGGGGTTGAATACGCAGTATTTT	TRBV5-1	TRBJ2-3	TRBD1	many
CASSPPGAGTEAFF	TGTGCCAGCTCACCACCAGGGGCGGGCACTGAAGCTTTCTTT	TRBV18	TRBJ1-1	NA	many
CAWSPPGETGLPYEQYF	TGTGCCTGGAGCCCTCCGGGGGAGACAGGGTTGCCCTACGAGCAGTACTTC	TRBV30	TRBJ2-7	NA	many
CASSPWGGSGNYNEQFF	TGTGCCAGCAGCCCTTGGGGGGGTAGCGGAAACTACAATGAGCAGTTCTTC	TRBV7-2	TRBJ2-1	TRBD2	NA
CSARDTGRGTEAFF	TGCAGTGCTAGAGATACGGGGCGGGGGACTGAAGCTTTCTTT	TRBV20-1	TRBJ1-1	NA	many
CASSHLTAQYF	TGTGCCAGCAGCCATTTGACAGCTCAGTACTTC	TRBV6-1	TRBJ2-7	NA	many
CSARVRTALNTEAFF	TGCAGTGCTAGGGTTCGGACCGCCCTGAACACTGAAGCTTTCTTT	TRBV20-1	TRBJ1-1	NA	many
CASSTLAGGSTDTQYF	TGTGCCAGCAGCACGCTAGCGGGGGGGAGCACAGATACGCAGTATTTT	TRBV7-3	TRBJ2-3	TRBD2	many
CASSPIALGQQGTGELFF	TGTGCCAGCAGCCCTATTGCCCTGGGACAGCAGGGCACCGGGGAGCTGTTTTTT	TRBV7-3	TRBJ2-2	TRBD1	NA
CASSLDSEPAANTEAFF	TGTGCCAGCAGCTTGGACAGTGAGCCGGCGGCGAACACTGAAGCTTTCTTT	TRBV7-6	TRBJ1-1	NA	many
CASSTTAGASYEQYF	TGTGCCAGCAGTACGACAGCGGGGGCCTCCTACGAGCAGTACTTC	TRBV27	TRBJ2-7	TRBD2	many
CATSGDPREGEKLFF	TGTGCCACCAGCGGAGACCCCCGGGAGGGTGAAAAACTGTTTTTT	TRBV15	TRBJ1-4	NA	NA
CASSERLGAGEQFF	TGTGCCAGCAGTGAACGATTGGGGGCGGGTGAGCAGTTCTTC	TRBV2	TRBJ2-1	NA	few
CASGAQGWGQFF	TGTGCCAGCGGAGCACAGGGGTGGGGGCAGTTCTTC	TRBV6-2/TRBV6-3	TRBJ2-1	TRBD1	few
CASSFGEGQEQFF	TGTGCCAGCAGCTTTGGGGAGGGACAGGAGCAGTTCTTC	TRBV7-9	TRBJ2-1	NA	NA
CASGQSKLYEQYF	TGTGCCAGCGGACAGTCTAAACTCTACGAGCAGTACTTC	TRBV6-2/TRBV6-3	TRBJ2-7	NA	NA
CASRSPPGANEQFF	TGTGCCAGCAGGTCCCCGCCGGGGGCAAATGAGCAGTTCTTC	TRBV28	TRBJ2-1	NA	many
CASSPTGGAGETQYF	TGTGCCAGCAGCCCTACGGGGGGCGCGGGAGAGACCCAGTACTTC	TRBV6-1	TRBJ2-5	NA	few
CASSERGRAFF	TGCGCCAGCAGCGAAAGGGGCCGGGCTTTCTTT	TRBV5-1	TRBJ1-1	NA	many
CASSQSGPNTGELFF	TGTGCCAGCAGCCAATCAGGGCCGAACACCGGGGAGCTGTTTTTT	TRBV3-1	TRBJ2-2	NA	NA
CASRLTGLNTEAFF	TGTGCCAGCAGATTAACAGGGCTGAACACTGAAGCTTTCTTT	TRBV11-2	TRBJ1-1	NA	many
CASSQYSTDTQYF	TGTGCCAGCAGCCAGTACAGCACAGATACGCAGTATTTT	TRBV12-3/TRBV12-4	TRBJ2-3	NA	many
CASSYPGGGETQYF	TGTGCCAGCAGTTACCCGGGTGGGGGGGAGACCCAGTACTTC	TRBV6-5	TRBJ2-5	NA	NA
CSARVAPGYEQYF	TGCAGTGCTAGAGTCGCGCCAGGCTACGAGCAGTACTTC	TRBV20-1	TRBJ2-7	NA	few
CASSLARGRRNTEAFF	TGTGCCAGCAGCTTAGCGAGGGGACGGCGGAATACTGAAGCTTTCTTT	TRBV7-9	TRBJ1-1	NA	NA
CASSVDITLNTEAFF	TGTGCCAGCAGCGTAGATATCACCTTGAACACTGAAGCTTTCTTT	TRBV9	TRBJ1-1	NA	NA
CSARHSGLIYEQYF	TGCAGTGCGCGTCATTCGGGACTGATCTACGAGCAGTACTTC	TRBV20-1	TRBJ2-7	NA	few
CASKFKRGGSDTQYF	TGTGCCAGCAAATTCAAGCGGGGGGGCTCAGATACGCAGTATTTT	TRBV7-8	TRBJ2-3	TRBD2	NA
CASMPDGNQPQHF	TGTGCCAGCATGCCGGACGGCAATCAGCCCCAGCATTTT	TRBV28	TRBJ1-5	NA	NA
CASSVGAGVSDTQYF	TGTGCCAGCAGCGTAGGAGCGGGGGTTTCAGATACGCAGTATTTT	TRBV9	TRBJ2-3	TRBD2	many
CASSTGTFPGEQYF	TGTGCCAGCAGCACCGGGACATTTCCCGGCGAGCAGTACTTC	TRBV7-2	TRBJ2-7	NA	NA
CASSLWPSAEETQYF	TGTGCCAGCAGCTTATGGCCCTCGGCTGAAGAGACCCAGTACTTC	TRBV7-6	TRBJ2-5	NA	many
CASSQRTTETQYF	TGTGCCAGCAGCCAACGCACAACAGAGACCCAGTACTTC	TRBV7-2	TRBJ2-5	NA	many
CSATDRGQETQYF	TGCAGTGCCACCGACAGGGGCCAAGAGACCCAGTACTTC	TRBV20-1	TRBJ2-5	TRBD1	many